The sequence of this T cell receptor (beta chain) was determined in a study of blood T cell repertoires in COVID-19. Measured with immunoSEQ multiplex PCR; TCRdb has only the in-frame clones, and not every one. Here the sample spans 230,000 or so clones, around 89% being singletons. V was trimmed by 7 bases and J by 2 bases, leaving 10 bases between them. The germline V gene has CDR1 KGHDR and CDR2 SFDVKD. The CDR3 totals 13 residues. Sequenced material: PBMCs or T cells enriched from blood (not recorded which). The genes are TRBV24-1 and TRBJ1-2; D is possibly TRBD1 (5 bases). The receptor comes from a woman in her twenties or thirties who had recovered from COVID-19. CDR3 region: CATSDGHNYGYTF. In nucleotides, the CDR3 is TGTGCCACCAGCGACGGACACAACTATGGCTACACCTTC.